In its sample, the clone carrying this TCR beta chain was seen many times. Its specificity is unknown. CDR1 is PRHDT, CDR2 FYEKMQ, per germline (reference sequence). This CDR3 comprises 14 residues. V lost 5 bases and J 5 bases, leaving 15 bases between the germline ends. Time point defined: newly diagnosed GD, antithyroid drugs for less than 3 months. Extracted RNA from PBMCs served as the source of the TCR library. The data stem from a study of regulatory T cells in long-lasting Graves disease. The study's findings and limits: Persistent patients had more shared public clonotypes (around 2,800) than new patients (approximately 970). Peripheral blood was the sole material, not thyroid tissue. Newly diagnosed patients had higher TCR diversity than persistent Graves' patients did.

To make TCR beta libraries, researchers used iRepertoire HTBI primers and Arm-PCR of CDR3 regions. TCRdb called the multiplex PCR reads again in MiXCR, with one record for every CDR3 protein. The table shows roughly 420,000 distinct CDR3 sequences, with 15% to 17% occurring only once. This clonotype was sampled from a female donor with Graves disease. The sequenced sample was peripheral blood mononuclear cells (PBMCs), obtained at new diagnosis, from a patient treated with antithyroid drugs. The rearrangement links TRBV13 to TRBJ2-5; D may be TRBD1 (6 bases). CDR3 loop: CASSLTPGAETQYF. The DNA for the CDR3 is TGTGCCAGCAGCCTTACCCCAGGGGCCGAGACCCAGTACTTC.